These T cell receptor beta chains were read from a single sample in a study of T cell responses to AZD1222 COVID-19 vaccine. Clones were sequenced by immunoSEQ multiplex PCR, and TCRdb holds only the in-frame ones, with some missing. Of about 100,000 clones in the sample, approximately 87% were seen once. Sequenced material: peripheral blood, taken on day 0 of MenACWY control vaccination. The receptors shown here come from an adult in good health. Each CDR3 is given with its conserved first and last residue. Fields, in order: J gene, clone size, V gene, D gene, CDR3 length, CDR3 DNA, CDR3 protein. D genes are given only for firm matches. The size of a clone is reported for some rows only, either as once, few or many, or as a class for expanded clones.

TRBJ1-2,NA,TRBV5-3,NA,12,TGTGCCAGAAGCTTCAAATTCTATGGCTACACCTTC,CARSFKFYGYTF
TRBJ2-7,NA,TRBV5-4,TRBD2,13,TGTGCCAGCAGCTTCTCCGGGACTAGGGTTCAGTACTTC,CASSFSGTRVQYF
TRBJ1-1,few,TRBV2,TRBD1,14,TGTGCCAGCAGTTACAGTGCCGAAGTAGGGACAGAACCCTTT,CASSYSAEVGTEPF
TRBJ2-1,NA,TRBV20-1,NA,11,TGCAGTGCCCCAGGGACCGATGAGCAGTTCTTC,CSAPGTDEQFF
TRBJ2-7,NA,TRBV6-5,TRBD1,14,TGTGCCAGCAGGGGACAGGGGGGCTCCTACGAGCAGTACTTC,CASRGQGGSYEQYF
TRBJ1-1,NA,TRBV5-4,TRBD1,14,TGTGCCAGCAGCCCACTGACAGGGGACACTGAAGCTTTCTTT,CASSPLTGDTEAFF
TRBJ1-4,once,TRBV7-9,TRBD1,14,TGTGCCAGCAGCCGAGAGGGGGCGCGAGAAAAACTGTTTTTT,CASSREGAREKLFF
TRBJ1-2,NA,TRBV19,NA,13,TGTGCCAGTAGTATGGGAGAAGGGTCTGACTACACCTTC,CASSMGEGSDYTF
TRBJ1-1,NA,TRBV28,NA,13,TGTGCCAGCAGCCCCAGACTTAACACTGAAGCTTTCTTT,CASSPRLNTEAFF
TRBJ1-2,NA,TRBV5-1,TRBD1,15,TGCGCCAGCAGCTTAGGACAGGGAGTTAACTATGGCTACACCTTC,CASSLGQGVNYGYTF
TRBJ1-1,NA,TRBV28,NA,14,TGTGCCAGCAGGGCGACCGGGACGGACCCCGCAGCTTTCTTT,CASRATGTDPAAFF
TRBJ1-2,NA,TRBV7-9,NA,13,TGTGCCAGCAGCTACAAGGGCGTCTATGGCTACACCTTC,CASSYKGVYGYTF
TRBJ2-7,once,TRBV30,NA,13,TGTGCCTGGACGCCAGGAAGCCCCCTCGAGCAGTACTTC,CAWTPGSPLEQYF
TRBJ1-6,NA,TRBV27,NA,15,TGTGCCAGCAGCCCTATGGCGACCTATAATTCACCCCTCCACTTT,CASSPMATYNSPLHF
TRBJ1-2,NA,TRBV9,NA,13,TGTGCCAGCAGCGTCTCGACTTACTATGGCTACACCTTC,CASSVSTYYGYTF
TRBJ1-4,few,TRBV6-2/TRBV6-3,NA,15,TGTGCCAGCAGTTCTCCAGCCGGCCTAAATGAAAAACTGTTTTTT,CASSSPAGLNEKLFF
TRBJ1-2,NA,TRBV7-2,NA,13,TGTGCCAGCAGCCCCCGGACAGCCTCTGGCTACACCTTC,CASSPRTASGYTF
TRBJ1-4,once,TRBV7-2,NA,15,TGTGCCAGCAGCTTAGGGACAGCAACTAATGAAAAACTGTTTTTT,CASSLGTATNEKLFF
TRBJ2-1,NA,TRBV7-3,NA,15,TGTGCCAGCAGCTCTCGACAAGGGGGGGTCAATGAGCAGTTCTTC,CASSSRQGGVNEQFF
TRBJ2-2,once,TRBV28,TRBD2,16,TGTGCCAGCAGATCAGGACTAGCGGGGGGCACCGGGGAGCTGTTTTTT,CASRSGLAGGTGELFF
TRBJ1-1,NA,TRBV24-1,TRBD1,14,TGTGCCACCAGTGAGACAGGGGGCAACACTGAAGCTTTCTTT,CATSETGGNTEAFF
TRBJ2-7,NA,TRBV3-1/TRBV3-2,TRBD2,15,TGTGCCAGCAGCCAAGTCCCCGGGACTAGCTACGAGCAGTACTTC,CASSQVPGTSYEQYF
TRBJ1-1,NA,TRBV12-3/TRBV12-4,NA,12,TGTGCCAGCGGACGGGCGAACACTGAAGCTTTCTTT,CASGRANTEAFF
TRBJ2-2,NA,TRBV7-8,TRBD2,17,TGTGCCAGCAGCTCCCCGGGACTAGCGGGAGTGGGCGGGGAGCTGTTTTTT,CASSSPGLAGVGGELFF
TRBJ1-2,NA,TRBV6-5,NA,14,TGTGCCAGCAGTTACTCGGGAACATTCTATGGCTACACCTTC,CASSYSGTFYGYTF
TRBJ1-3,NA,TRBV19,NA,15,TGTGCCAGTAGTCGGGACCGGATCCCTGGAAACACCATATATTTT,CASSRDRIPGNTIYF
TRBJ1-2,NA,TRBV29-1,NA,13,TGCAGCGCCCGCGCCCTTAATTCGTATGGCTACACCTTC,CSARALNSYGYTF
TRBJ2-7,NA,TRBV5-1,NA,15,TGCGCCAGCAGCTTGGGTGGAGTAGGGTTTTACGAGCAGTACTTC,CASSLGGVGFYEQYF
TRBJ1-1,NA,TRBV5-1,NA,13,TGCGCCAGCAGCGGCAGGGTACACACTGAAGCTTTCTTT,CASSGRVHTEAFF
TRBJ2-7,NA,TRBV27,NA,15,TGTGCCAGCAGTTACGAGAGGACCGGAACCTACGAGCAGTACTTC,CASSYERTGTYEQYF
TRBJ1-2,NA,TRBV18,TRBD1,14,TGTGCCAGCTCACCCCGAGGGACAGGGGAGGGCTACACCTTC,CASSPRGTGEGYTF
TRBJ2-3,NA,TRBV5-1,TRBD2,16,TGCGCCAGCAGCCCGGGGACTAGCGGGGATATAGATACGCAGTATTTT,CASSPGTSGDIDTQYF
TRBJ2-2,NA,TRBV11-3,TRBD1,13,TGTGCCAGCAGCTTGACAGGGTCCGGGGAGCTGTTTTTT,CASSLTGSGELFF
TRBJ2-2,NA,TRBV6-2/TRBV6-3,NA,14,TGTGCCAGCAGATACGACGGGAACACCGGGGAGCTGTTTTTT,CASRYDGNTGELFF
TRBJ2-7,NA,TRBV29-1,NA,13,TGCAGCGTCCGGGACATCAGCTCCTACGAGCAGTACTTC,CSVRDISSYEQYF
TRBJ2-6,NA,TRBV19,TRBD1,15,TGTGCCAGTAGTACCCGGACAGGGATGGCCAACGTCCTGACTTTC,CASSTRTGMANVLTF
TRBJ1-4,NA,TRBV13,TRBD1,13,TGTGCCAGCAGCTTACGGGGACAGGAAAAACTGTTTTTT,CASSLRGQEKLFF
TRBJ2-7,NA,TRBV30,NA,15,TGTGCCTGGAGTGTAGGAGGGAATAGCGACTACGAGCAGTACTTC,CAWSVGGNSDYEQYF
TRBJ1-5,NA,TRBV3-1/TRBV3-2,NA,14,TGTGCCAGCAGCCAAGGGCGGCCTCAGGGGCCCCAGCATTTT,CASSQGRPQGPQHF
TRBJ2-1,few,TRBV9,TRBD2,13,TGTGCCAGCAGCGGGACTAGCGTCAATGAGCAGTTCTTC,CASSGTSVNEQFF
TRBJ2-1,NA,TRBV3-1/TRBV3-2,TRBD2,17,TGTGCCAGCAGCCAAGGTCTGGGGGAGGGCCTTGGTAATGAGCAGTTCTTC,CASSQGLGEGLGNEQFF
TRBJ1-2,NA,TRBV28,TRBD1,14,TGTGCCAGCAGACCAGGGGGGGGCCATTATGGCTACACCTTC,CASRPGGGHYGYTF
TRBJ2-1,NA,TRBV6-5,NA,14,TGTGCCAGCAGCCGACTACCTATTGTCGATGAGCAGTTCTTC,CASSRLPIVDEQFF
TRBJ1-6,NA,TRBV18,NA,13,TGTGCCAGCTCACCCATACCCAATTCACCCCTCCACTTT,CASSPIPNSPLHF
TRBJ1-1,NA,TRBV27,NA,15,TGTGCCAGCAGTTTTTCTTCAGGGAGGGGCACTGAAGCTTTCTTT,CASSFSSGRGTEAFF
TRBJ1-2,NA,TRBV2,NA,14,TGTGCCAGCACCGTCGGGACGCTGCCATATGGCTACACCTTC,CASTVGTLPYGYTF
TRBJ2-5,NA,TRBV7-2,NA,11,TGTGCCAGCAGCGCCCAAGAGACCCAGTACTTC,CASSAQETQYF
TRBJ2-2,few,TRBV7-2,NA,14,TGTGCCAGCAGCTTCTCGCGAAACACCGGGGAGCTGTTTTTT,CASSFSRNTGELFF
TRBJ2-7,NA,TRBV24-1,TRBD1,15,TGTGCCACCAGTGATCCGGGACAGGACCCCTCCGAGCAGTACTTC,CATSDPGQDPSEQYF
TRBJ1-2,NA,TRBV10-3,NA,14,TGTGCCATCAGTGCCGGGCGCGATGGTTATGGCTACACCTTC,CAISAGRDGYGYTF
TRBJ1-5,NA,TRBV30,NA,14,TGTGCCTGGAGCCACGGAGGAGGGGATCAGCCCCAGCATTTT,CAWSHGGGDQPQHF